These 26 T cell receptor beta chains originate from one sample sequenced in a study of OX40 agonist ivuxolimab in advanced cancers. Libraries were prepared by immunoSEQ multiplex PCR; TCRdb keeps only in-frame clonotypes and omits some of them. The sample carries under 90,000 clones, approximately 88% recorded once. The sample in question was CD4+ or CD8+ T cells sorted from blood, obtained in a trial of the OX40 agonist ivuxolimab. The origin of the receptors is an adult with an advanced solid tumor such as melanoma, head and neck, liver or kidney cancer.

This rearrangement joins TRBV11-2 to TRBJ2-2, with 9 bases identical to TRBD2. The CDR3 extends over 18 amino acids. Germline V gene lookup returns CDR1 SGHAT and CDR2 FQNNGV. The V gene end was trimmed by 6 bases and the J gene end by 7 bases; junction bases not matched to a gene: 18. In nucleotides, the CDR3 is TGTGCCAGCAGACACGGACTACGGCGGGAGGGCCTCGGCGGGGAGCTGTTTTTT. Its protein is CASRHGLRREGLGGELFF.

The rearrangement links TRBV18 to TRBJ2-2, with TRBD1 matching over 7 bases. Germline assignment: CDR1 KGHSH and CDR2 LQKENI. The CDR3 is 14 residues long. V was pared by 4 bases and J by 4 bases, with 3 bases of the junction left unmatched. CDR3 nucleotide sequence: TGTGCCAGCTCACTTCCAGGGGGCACCGGGGAGCTGTTTTTT. It encodes CASSLPGGTGELFF.

This chain links TRBV28 with TRBJ2-3; D is possibly TRBD1 or TRBD2 (5 bases each). Trimming took 6 bases from V and 5 from J, leaving 21 bases between them. Germline V gene sequence: CDR1 MDHEN, CDR2 SYDVKM. CDR3 length: 16 residues. This CDR3 is CASSPFGGRVKDTQYF. The CDR3 DNA is TGTGCCAGCAGCCCCTTTGGGGGACGGGTAAAAGATACGCAGTATTTT.

The chain recombines TRBV14 with TRBJ2-1, with 7 bases lining up with TRBD2. The CDR3 has 18 amino acids. Trimming removed 3 bases from V and 0 bases from J; junction bases left unmatched: 11. The germline CDR1 and CDR2 sequences are SGHDN and FVKESK. In DNA, the CDR3 is TGTGCCAGCAGCCAGGAGACTAGCTCTCTAAGCTCCTACAATGAGCAGTTCTTC. Its translation: CASSQETSSLSSYNEQFF.

The V and J genes are TRBV2 and TRBJ2-2; D call uncertain. Per germline, CDR1 SNHLY and CDR2 FYNNEI. Trimming took off 3 bases at V and 2 bases at J, with 13 bases between the two ends. There are 16 residues in the CDR3. The CDR3 region has the DNA TGTGCCAGCAGTGACTTTATCACCATAAACACCGGGGAGCTGTTTTTT. As protein: CASSDFITINTGELFF.

Concerning this clone itself: This CDR3 is missing its conserved last phenylalanine or tryptophan, likely due to a read error. The chain joins TRBV9 to TRBJ2-7, with D possibly being TRBD1 or TRBD2 (6 bases each). The germline V and J ends were trimmed by 4 bases and 6 bases, with 17 bases remaining between them. Germline lookup yields CDR1 SGDLS and CDR2 YYNGEE. The CDR3 sequence is 14 residues long. Here the CDR3 DNA reads TGTGCCAGCAGCCCCGAGGGGGGAGCGGGCGAGCAGTACCTC. Translated, it gives CASSPEGGAGEQYL.

This clone was counted a few times. The gene calls are TRBV2 and TRBJ1-1; D gene ambiguous. With 7 bases removed from V and 1 base from J, the gap between germline ends came to 7 bases. This CDR3 has 12 amino acids. Germline CDR1 is SNHLY and CDR2 is FYNNEI. DNA for the CDR3: TGTGCCAGCATGTTGGAGAACACTGAAGCTTTCTTT. Amino acid sequence: CASMLENTEAFF. The variable domain in full, completed from reference TRBV2 and TRBJ1-1, reads EPEVTQTPSHQVTQMGQEVILRCVPISNHLYFYWYRQILGQKVEFLVSFYNNEISEKSEIFDDQFSVERPDGSNFTLKIRSTKLEDSAMYFCASMLENTEAFFGQGTRLTVV.

This chain connects TRBV11-2 to TRBJ2-1, with TRBD2 matching 14 bases. The junction had 8 bases not matched to a gene; V was cut back by 5 bases and J by 2 bases. Germline-derived CDR1 and CDR2 are SGHAT and FQNNGV. This CDR3 region has 18 residues. CDR3 bases: TGTGCCAGCAGCCCCTGGACTAGCGGGGGGACCCCCTACAATGAGCAGTTCTTC. The encoded protein is CASSPWTSGGTPYNEQFF.

The sample holds one count of this clone. The chain carries TRBV19 and TRBJ1-4; 9 positions agree with TRBD1. With 5 bases clipped from V and 6 bases from J, the junction kept 7 bases outside the gene matches. Germline V lookup: CDR1 LNHDA, CDR2 SQIVND (reference sequence). The CDR3 spans 15 residues. CDR3 bases: TGTGCCAGTAGTGCCGACAGGGGGGGGGATGAAAAACTGTTTTTT. Translating gives CASSADRGGDEKLFF.

The chain links TRBV5-8 to TRBJ1-3; unclear D gene. V was clipped by 0 bases and J by 4 bases, with 14 bases between them. CDR3 length: 16 residues. Germline lookup yields CDR1 SGHTS and CDR2 YDEGEE. CDR3 protein: CASSLGLGNSGNTIYF. The CDR3 region has the DNA TGTGCCAGCAGCTTGGGACTAGGGAATTCCGGAAACACCATATATTTT.

The chain carries TRBV4-2 and TRBJ2-7; weak D call: TRBD1 (6 bases). The V and J ends lost 2 bases and 0 bases respectively, with 8 bases between them. This CDR3 region has 14 residues. CDR1 LGHNA and CDR2 YNFKEQ come from the germline V gene. The CDR3 DNA reads TGTGCCAGCAGCCAACTGGACAGCTCCTACGAGCAGTACTTC. Its protein product is CASSQLDSSYEQYF.

The chain has TRBV30 and TRBJ1-4; D is undetermined. CDR1 GTSNPN and CDR2 SVGIG come from the germline V gene (reference sequence). CDR3 length: 16 amino acids. V shed 2 bases and J shed 4 bases, with 17 bases lying between them. CDR3 amino acids: CAWSSGSGSLNEKLFF. The CDR3 region has the DNA TGTGCCTGGAGTTCCGGGTCGGGATCCCTTAATGAAAAACTGTTTTTT. The entire variable domain, with the rest obtained from reference TRBV30 and TRBJ1-4, is as follows: SQTIHQWPATLVQPVGSPLSLECTVEGTSNPNLYWYRQAAGRGLQLLFYSVGIGQISSEVPQNLSASRPQDRQFILSSKKLLLSDSGFYLCAWSSGSGSLNEKLFFGSGTQLSVL.

The chain recombines TRBV30 with TRBJ1-5, with no clear D. With 0 bases removed from V and 4 bases from J, the gap between germline ends came to 10 bases. The germline CDR1 and CDR2 sequences are GTSNPN and SVGIG (reference sequence). The CDR3 is made up of 14 amino acids. CDR3 sequence: CAWSVRALNQPQHF. As DNA, the CDR3 is TGTGCCTGGAGTGTACGGGCCCTTAATCAGCCCCAGCATTTT.

The V and J genes are TRBV18 and TRBJ2-7; no firm D call. V lost 0 bases, J lost 1 base, and 10 bases lay in between. The CDR3 totals 15 residues. Germline V CDR1 and CDR2: KGHSH, LQKENI. The CDR3 coding sequence is TGTGCCAGCTCACCACCGCTTGCTGGGTCCTACGAGCAGTACTTC. It is translated as CASSPPLAGSYEQYF. Supplemented by reference TRBV18 and TRBJ2-7, the full variable domain reads NAGVMQNPRHLVRRRGQEARLRCSPMKGHSHVYWYRQLPEEGLKFMVYLQKENIIDESGMPKERFSAEFPKEGPSILRIQQVVRGDSAAYFCASSPPLAGSYEQYFGPGTRLTVT.

V and J are TRBV27 and TRBJ2-7; D perhaps matches TRBD2 (6 bases). V was pared by 5 bases and J by 4 bases, with 18 bases between. Looked up from germline, CDR1 is MNHEY and CDR2 is SMNVEV (reference sequence). The CDR3 spans 15 residues. CDR3 loop: CASSPLGGASYEQYF. The CDR3 region has the DNA TGTGCCAGCAGTCCCCTTGGCGGGGCGTCATACGAGCAGTACTTC.

The chain recombines TRBV4-1 with TRBJ2-5; D may match TRBD1 or TRBD2 (5 bases each). Trimming removed 0 bases from V and 7 bases from J, with 12 bases in between. The CDR3 is 14 amino acids. Germline V gives CDR1 MGHRA, CDR2 YSYEKL. The CDR3 region is CASSQDGTGGTQYF. In DNA form, the CDR3 reads TGCGCCAGCAGCCAAGATGGGACCGGTGGGACCCAGTACTTC.

This chain uses TRBV9 with TRBJ2-3, with TRBD2 matching 12 bases. Germline assignment: CDR1 SGDLS and CDR2 YYNGEE. V trimming: 4 bases; J trimming: 2 bases; junction bases outside the gene matches: 5. The CDR3 is made up of 16 amino acids. This CDR3 reads CASSPRLAGVTDTQYF. CDR3 coding DNA: TGTGCCAGCAGCCCTCGACTAGCGGGAGTCACAGATACGCAGTATTTT.

There are a few counts of this clone. J is TRBJ1-5 and V is TRBV29-1; the D gene is possibly TRBD1 (5 bases). Germline CDR1 reads SQVTM; CDR2 reads ANQGSEA. The CDR3 runs to 13 residues. Trimming stripped 4 bases from V and 6 bases from J, with 13 bases between. The CDR3, as DNA: TGCAGCGTTGTCCCCAGGGTGGGTCAGCCCCAGCATTTT. It translates to CSVVPRVGQPQHF.

This chain uses TRBV10-3 with TRBJ2-7, with 13 bases aligning to TRBD2. CDR1 and CDR2 from the germline V gene are ENHRY and SYGVKD. V shed 5 bases and J 3 bases; nucleotides not matched to a gene: 1. This CDR3 contains 14 residues. CDR3 sequence reads: CAISRTSGSYEQYF. The CDR3 bases are TGTGCCATCAGTCGGACTAGCGGGAGCTACGAGCAGTACTTC.

The chain has TRBV5-1 and TRBJ1-5, with D uncertain. The germline V gene has CDR1 SGHRS and CDR2 YFSETQ. CDR3 length: 14 amino acids. Trimming left V 0 bases short and J 1 base short, with 5 bases between. The CDR3 is CASSLGGSNQPQHF. CDR3 DNA: TGCGCCAGCAGCTTGGGAGGAAGCAATCAGCCCCAGCATTTT.

This clone was recorded once. V usage is TRBV7-6 and J usage is TRBJ2-1; D is perhaps TRBD1 or TRBD2 (6 bases each). Germline assignment: CDR1 SGHVS and CDR2 FNYEAQ. This CDR3 is built from 13 residues. V was trimmed by 5 bases and J by 8 bases, leaving 13 bases between them. Written as DNA, the CDR3 is TGTGCCAGCAGCCCACAGGGCGGGGATGAGCAGTTCTTC. Translation: CASSPQGGDEQFF. Using reference TRBV7-6 and TRBJ2-1 for the parts outside the CDR3, the full variable domain is GAGVSQSPRYKVTKRGQDVALRCDPISGHVSLYWYRQALGQGPEFLTYFNYEAQQDKSGLPNDRFSAERPEGSISTLTIQRTEQRDSAMYRCASSPQGGDEQFFGPGTRLTVL.

The chain recombines TRBV19 with TRBJ1-2, with 10 bases lining up with TRBD1. The ends lost 5 bases at V and 6 bases at J; junction bases unmatched: 6. The CDR3 is made up of 14 amino acids. Germline CDR1 is LNHDA and CDR2 is SQIVND (reference sequence). The DNA of the CDR3 is TGTGCCAGTAGTTTTCCGGACAGGGGGAATGGCTACACCTTC. This codes for CASSFPDRGNGYTF.

The rearrangement links TRBV7-2 to TRBJ1-3; D is perhaps TRBD1 (5 bases). V shed 5 bases and J shed 4 bases, with 15 bases lying between them. Germline CDR1 is SGHTA and CDR2 is FQGNSA. The CDR3 runs 15 residues. The CDR3 loop reads CASSERPGIGNTIYF. The CDR3 DNA is TGTGCCAGCAGCGAACGACCAGGGATCGGAAACACCATATATTTT. The whole variable domain, filled in from reference TRBV7-2 and TRBJ1-3, reads GAGVSQSPSNKVTEKGKDVELRCDPISGHTALYWYRQSLGQGLEFLIYFQGNSAPDKSGLPSDRFSAERTGGSVSTLTIQRTQQEDSAVYLCASSERPGIGNTIYFGEGSWLTVV.

The chain has TRBV29-1 and TRBJ2-5; 7 nucleotides agree with TRBD2. Germline trimming cut 7 bases from V and 5 bases from J; bases unmatched to any gene: 4. CDR1 is SQVTM and CDR2 is ANQGSEA in the germline V gene. The CDR3 extends over 11 amino acids. The CDR3 DNA reads as TGCAGCGGGGGGGAGGGTGAGACCCAGTACTTC. It specifies CSGGEGETQYF. The full variable domain, with the rest looked up from reference TRBV29-1 and TRBJ2-5, is SAVISQKPSRDICQRGTSLTIQCQVDSQVTMMFWYRQQPGQSLTLIATANQGSEATYESGFVIDKFPISRPNLTFSTLTVSNMSPEDSSIYLCSGGEGETQYFGPGTRLLVL.

V usage is TRBV23-1 and J usage is TRBJ2-1; no reliable D call. TRBV23-1 is an ORF for which the function is uncertain. The V gene lost 0 bases and the J gene lost 0 bases, with 12 bases spanning the gap. The CDR3 spans 17 residues. In DNA, the CDR3 is TGCGCCAGCAGTCAATCGGACCGATACTGCTCCTACAATGAGCAGTTCTTC. It specifies CASSQSDRYCSYNEQFF.

This chain links TRBV30 with TRBJ2-1, with 10 bases that match TRBD2. The length of the CDR3 is 15 residues. Germline-derived CDR1 and CDR2 are GTSNPN and SVGIG (reference sequence). Germline trimming cut 4 bases from V and 10 bases from J; bases unmatched to any gene: 13. CDR3 in amino acids: CAWTRRGLAGDEQFF. CDR3 nucleotide sequence: TGTGCCTGGACTCGGAGGGGCCTAGCGGGAGACGAGCAGTTCTTC.